The 2 T cell receptor beta chains in this list originate from one sample, sequenced in a study of shared clonotypes between healthy human individuals. The naive CD8 population came from CD45RO-negative cells selected for CCR7, without terminally differentiated effector memory CD45RA+ cells. Only in-frame clones appear in the TCRdb table, and some are missing; sequencing was by immunoSEQ multiplex PCR. The sample yields about 1,900,000 clones, about 95% seen once. The material sequenced was naive CD8+ T cells sorted from blood. The receptors were gathered from a man aged 18 to 30 in good health.

The chain is built from TRBV13 and TRBJ1-2, with D uncertain. Trimming shortened V by 5 bases and J by 3 bases, and 19 bases separated the two germline ends. The germline V gene has CDR1 PRHDT and CDR2 FYEKMQ (reference sequence). This CDR3 spans 16 amino acids. The DNA of the CDR3 is TGTGCCAGCAGCCAAGAGTCGGGCAGGTTCGACTATGGCTACACCTTC. Translating it yields CASSQESGRFDYGYTF.

The chain combines TRBV2 with TRBJ1-2; 7 bases line up with TRBD1. The germline gives CDR1 SNHLY, CDR2 FYNNEI. V shed 1 base and J 4 bases; nucleotides not matched to a gene: 9. The CDR3 spans 16 residues. This CDR3 is CASSEGAPGTAYGYTF. The CDR3, as DNA: TGTGCCAGCAGTGAAGGAGCACCCGGGACAGCCTATGGCTACACCTTC.